The 11 T cell receptor beta chains presented below share a single source sample, sequenced in a study of blood T cell repertoires in COVID-19. Measured with immunoSEQ multiplex PCR; TCRdb has only the in-frame clones, and not every one. This sample has 95,000 to 150,000 clones, with over 75% found just once. The specimen was peripheral blood. The receptors come from a woman of 80 years or more with acute or convalescent COVID-19.

This CDR3 is CASSGGQGLRVPLNV. CDR3 DNA: TGTGCCAGCAGTGGCGGACAGGGGCTAAGAGTGCCGTTGAACGTC. The gene calls are TRBV2 and TRBJ2-7; 9 bases are a match to TRBD1. The V gene's germline CDR1 is SNHLY and CDR2 FYNNEI. This CDR3 is built from 15 residues.

The chain combines TRBV5-6 with TRBJ2-3, with D possibly matching TRBD1 (6 bases). CDR1 is SGHDT and CDR2 is YYEEEE in the germline V gene. The CDR3 has 13 amino acids. V was shortened by 3 bases and J by 6 bases, with 11 bases between the two germline ends. The CDR3 region has the DNA TGTGCCAGCAGCTCCCCAAGGGGGGATACGCAGTATTTT. Translated, it gives CASSSPRGDTQYF.

The chain joins TRBV7-6 to TRBJ2-3; 10 bases line up with TRBD1. The trim removed 2 bases at V and 1 base at J, leaving 6 bases unmatched. Germline V gives CDR1 SGHVS, CDR2 FNYEAQ. CDR3 size: 17 residues. Here the CDR3 reads CASSLRQGAFGTDTQYF. DNA for the CDR3: TGTGCCAGCAGCTTACGACAGGGGGCCTTCGGCACAGATACGCAGTATTTT.

The CDR3 sequence: CASTGEPTGELFF. CDR3 DNA sequence: TGTGCCAGCACGGGGGAACCGACCGGGGAGCTGTTTTTT. This rearrangement joins TRBV2 to TRBJ2-2, with a weak D call TRBD2 (6 bases). V was trimmed by 7 bases and J by 5 bases, leaving 11 bases between them. Germline V gene data show CDR1 as SNHLY and CDR2 as FYNNEI. This CDR3 has 13 residues. The whole variable domain, remainder taken from reference TRBV2 and TRBJ2-2, is EPEVTQTPSHQVTQMGQEVILRCVPISNHLYFYWYRQILGQKVEFLVSFYNNEISEKSEIFDDQFSVERPDGSNFTLKIRSTKLEDSAMYFCASTGEPTGELFFGEGSRLTVL.

The chain joins TRBV28 to TRBJ1-5; 9 bases map to TRBD1. With 5 bases clipped from V and 6 bases from J, the junction kept 11 bases outside the gene matches. The CDR3 consists of 16 residues. Germline CDR1 is MDHEN and CDR2 is SYDVKM. In DNA form, the CDR3 reads TGTGCCAGCAGTCTCCTAACAGGGGGCAGGGGTCAGCCCCAGCATTTT. Translation: CASSLLTGGRGQPQHF.

This chain uses TRBV2 with TRBJ2-3; 10 bases map to TRBD1. The CDR3 totals 14 residues. Trimming cost V 8 bases and J 9 bases; bases outside gene matches: 11. Germline V gene lookup returns CDR1 SNHLY and CDR2 FYNNEI. CDR3 nucleotides: TGTGCCAGCCGTTGGGGACAGGGGCCGAGCACGCAGTATTTT. Residues: CASRWGQGPSTQYF.

This sequence joins TRBV7-9 and TRBJ1-4; D gene uncertain. This CDR3 has 15 amino acids. Germline lookup yields CDR1 SEHNR and CDR2 FQNEAQ (reference sequence). The V end was cut by 0 bases, the J end by 5 bases, with 10 bases between. CDR3 sequence: CASSLASGENEKLFF. The CDR3 DNA is TGTGCCAGCAGCTTAGCCTCGGGAGAGAATGAAAAACTGTTTTTT.

This clone occurred once. The V gene is TRBV27, the J gene TRBJ1-2; TRBD1 aligns across 9 bases. CDR3 size: 12 residues. Trimming at V came to 6 bases and at J to 8 bases, leaving 4 bases not matched to a gene. Looked up from germline, CDR1 is MNHEY and CDR2 is SMNVEV (reference sequence). This CDR3 reads CASRTGGEGYTF. The CDR3 DNA follows: TGTGCCAGCAGGACAGGGGGTGAGGGCTACACCTTC.

V usage is TRBV29-1 and J usage is TRBJ2-1; a possible D gene is TRBD1 (6 bases). This CDR3 is built from 14 residues. Trimming removed 6 bases at V and 3 bases at J, with 15 bases between. Germline-derived CDR1 and CDR2 are SQVTM and ANQGSEA. DNA for the CDR3: TGCAGCGTCGGCGGTAGGGGGAACTACAATGAGCAGTTCTTC. This codes for CSVGGRGNYNEQFF.

The gene calls are TRBV5-1 and TRBJ2-7; TRBD1 is a possible D gene (5 bases). V lost 3 bases to trimming and J lost 5 bases, with 15 bases between them. CDR3 length: 14 amino acids. Germline values: CDR1 SGHRS, CDR2 YFSETQ. CDR3 sequence: CASSSQGVGNEQYF. The CDR3 nucleotides are TGCGCCAGCAGCTCCCAGGGCGTAGGGAACGAGCAGTACTTC.

The V and J genes are TRBV9 and TRBJ1-3; D is unclear. In germline, CDR1 is SGDLS, CDR2 YYNGEE. The CDR3 is 15 amino acids. The germline V and J ends were trimmed by 3 bases and 3 bases, with 13 bases remaining between them. For the CDR3, the DNA is TGTGCCAGCAGCGACATAGGAGCTGGTGGAAACACCATATATTTT. Protein: CASSDIGAGGNTIYF.